The rows below give T cell receptor beta chains drawn from one sample of a study of blood T cell repertoires in COVID-19. The data were produced by immunoSEQ multiplex PCR, yet TCRdb's version contains in-frame clones alone and is incomplete. The sample comprises some 42,000 clones, roughly nine tenths of which are singletons, and 0.4% rests with the top ten. The sample comprised peripheral blood. The receptors were gathered from a human donor in a cohort sampled during active COVID-19. The CDR3 runs from the conserved cysteine through the conserved F or W. Fields, in order: J gene, V gene, CDR3 protein.

J: TRBJ2-7
V: TRBV6-2/TRBV6-3
CDR3: CASSNQGRVEQYF

J: TRBJ1-3
V: TRBV7-6
CDR3: CASSPGQIASGNTIYF

J: TRBJ1-1
V: TRBV18
CDR3: CASSPPGPLLAFF

J: TRBJ1-5
V: TRBV4-3
CDR3: CASSQDMVRGQPQHF

J: TRBJ1-1
V: TRBV18
CDR3: CASSRTGTGYTEAFF

J: TRBJ1-3
V: TRBV7-9
CDR3: CASSANSGNTIYF

J: TRBJ1-1
V: TRBV6-2/TRBV6-3
CDR3: CASSPPGNTEAFF

J: TRBJ1-1
V: TRBV5-1
CDR3: CASSSGPTNTEAFF

J: TRBJ2-7
V: TRBV7-9
CDR3: CASSLGTGWPYEQYF

J: TRBJ2-2
V: TRBV5-1
CDR3: CASSLLAGGLAGELFF

J: TRBJ1-5
V: TRBV6-1
CDR3: CASSDGSSNQPQHF

J: TRBJ1-1
V: TRBV5-1
CDR3: CASSWGGSEAFF

J: TRBJ1-2
V: TRBV4-3
CDR3: CASSQDEDYRGLLGYTF

J: TRBJ1-3
V: TRBV2
CDR3: CASSEWTGTSGNTIYF

J: TRBJ1-1
V: TRBV10-3
CDR3: CAIEGQQGTEAFF

J: TRBJ1-1
V: TRBV18
CDR3: CASSPWTGLDNTEAFF

J: TRBJ2-3
V: TRBV7-2
CDR3: CASSLVERSETGFTDTQYF

J: TRBJ2-2
V: TRBV4-2
CDR3: CASSQFWQNTGELFF

J: TRBJ1-1
V: TRBV4-1
CDR3: CASSQVFPGNTEAFF

J: TRBJ1-2
V: TRBV9
CDR3: CASSAPRKGLANYGYTF

J: TRBJ1-5
V: TRBV11-2
CDR3: CASSSDRGPSNQPQHF

J: TRBJ2-7
V: TRBV11-2
CDR3: CASSSGQGDYEQYF

J: TRBJ2-7
V: TRBV10-3
CDR3: CAISGTGAYEQYF

J: TRBJ1-6
V: TRBV19
CDR3: CASSIRGSNSPLHF

J: TRBJ1-6
V: TRBV3-1/TRBV3-2
CDR3: CASSQDRTGGVALHF

J: TRBJ1-4
V: TRBV6-1
CDR3: CASSEQGARTNEKLFF

J: TRBJ2-1
V: TRBV11-2
CDR3: CASSPRLAGIYNEQFF

J: TRBJ1-4
V: TRBV19
CDR3: CASSILRTTGEKLFF

J: TRBJ1-2
V: TRBV7-9
CDR3: CASSPWGEGDNYGYTF

J: TRBJ1-5
V: TRBV6-2/TRBV6-3
CDR3: CASSYDRGRNSNQPQHF

J: TRBJ1-1
V: TRBV3-1/TRBV3-2
CDR3: CASSQRRDTMNTEAFF

J: TRBJ1-5
V: TRBV4-3
CDR3: CASSQESVPLTQPQHF

J: TRBJ1-1
V: TRBV7-9
CDR3: CASSSDRNTEAFF

J: TRBJ1-3
V: TRBV4-3
CDR3: CASSQEGGGVGGNTIYF

J: TRBJ1-4
V: TRBV6-2/TRBV6-3
CDR3: CASSYGTGSEKLFF

J: TRBJ1-1
V: TRBV4-3
CDR3: CASSLEPEGQQNTEAFF

J: TRBJ1-5
V: TRBV11-2
CDR3: CASSLFPGDQPQHF

J: TRBJ1-4
V: TRBV6-1
CDR3: CASSEGQTFF

J: TRBJ1-1
V: TRBV9
CDR3: CASSVDRTGGDTEAFF

J: TRBJ1-4
V: TRBV9
CDR3: CASSVDRGFNEKLFF

J: TRBJ1-1
V: TRBV11-2
CDR3: CASSPRRTWGGGNTEAFF

J: TRBJ1-1
V: TRBV6-6
CDR3: CASTRPRGTMNTEAFF